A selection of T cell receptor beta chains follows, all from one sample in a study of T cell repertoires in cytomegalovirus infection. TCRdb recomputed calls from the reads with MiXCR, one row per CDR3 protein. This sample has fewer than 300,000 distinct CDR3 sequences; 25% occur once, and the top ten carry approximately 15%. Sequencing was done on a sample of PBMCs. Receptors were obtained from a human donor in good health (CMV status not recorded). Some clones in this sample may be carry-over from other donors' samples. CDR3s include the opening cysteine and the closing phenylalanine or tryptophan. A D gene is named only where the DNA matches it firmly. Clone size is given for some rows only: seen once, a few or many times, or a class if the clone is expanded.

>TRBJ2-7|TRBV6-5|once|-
CASFASASYEQYF
TGTGCCAGCTTCGCTAGCGCCTCCTACGAGCAGTACTTC
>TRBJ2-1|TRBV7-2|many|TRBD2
CASSWRVLAGEQFF
TGTGCCAGCAGCTGGAGAGTCTTAGCGGGGGAGCAGTTCTTC
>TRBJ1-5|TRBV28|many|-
CASRVGSQPQHF
TGTGCCAGCAGAGTCGGAAGCCAGCCCCAGCATTTT
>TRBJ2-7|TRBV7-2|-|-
CASSFVRRGSPGSSYEQYF
TGTGCCAGCAGCTTTGTAAGAAGGGGTAGCCCAGGTTCATCCTACGAGCAGTACTTC
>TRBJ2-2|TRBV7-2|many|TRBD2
CASTINPGGYTGELFF
TGTGCCAGCACCATTAATCCCGGGGGGTACACCGGGGAGCTGTTTTTT
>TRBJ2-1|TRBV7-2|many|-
CASSSRDPGGNEQFF
TGTGCCAGCAGCTCCCGGGACCCCGGGGGCAATGAGCAGTTCTTC
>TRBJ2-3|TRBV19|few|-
CASSIAWAHTDTQYF
TGTGCCAGTAGTATAGCGTGGGCTCACACAGATACGCAGTATTTT
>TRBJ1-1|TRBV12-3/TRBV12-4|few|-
CASSLRAGINTEAFF
TGTGCCAGCAGTTTACGGGCAGGGATTAACACTGAAGCTTTCTTT
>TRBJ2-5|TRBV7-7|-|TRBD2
CASSLAGGRFQETQYF
TGTGCCAGCAGCTTGGCCGGCGGGAGGTTCCAAGAGACCCAGTACTTC
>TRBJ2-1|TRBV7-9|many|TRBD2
CASSPRAGGRILYNEQFF
TGTGCCAGCAGCCCTCGAGCGGGGGGGCGAATCCTCTACAATGAGCAGTTCTTC
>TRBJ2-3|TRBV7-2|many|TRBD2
CASRTSGTDTQYF
TGTGCCAGCAGGACTAGCGGCACAGATACGCAGTATTTT
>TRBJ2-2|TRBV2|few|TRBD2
CASSEAGTSDTGELFF
TGTGCCAGCAGTGAAGCAGGGACTAGCGACACCGGGGAGCTGTTTTTT
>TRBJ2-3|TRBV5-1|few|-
CASSLAGGQSTDTQYF
TGCGCCAGCAGCTTGGCCGGGGGTCAAAGCACAGATACGCAGTATTTT
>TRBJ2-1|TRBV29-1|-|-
CSVGTIEQFF
TGCAGCGTTGGGACTATTGAGCAGTTCTTC
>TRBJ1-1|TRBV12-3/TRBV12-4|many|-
CASSFVEGTEAFF
TGTGCCAGCAGTTTCGTAGAGGGCACTGAAGCTTTCTTT
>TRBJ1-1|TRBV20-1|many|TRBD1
CSANGQGALGTEAFF
TGCAGTGCTAACGGACAGGGGGCGCTTGGCACTGAAGCTTTCTTT
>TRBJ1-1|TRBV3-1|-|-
CASSPSTTEAFF
TGTGCCAGCAGCCCTTCCACCACTGAAGCTTTCTTT
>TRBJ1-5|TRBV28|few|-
CASSSEQGPQPQHF
TGTGCCAGCAGTTCAGAACAGGGTCCCCAGCCCCAGCATTTT
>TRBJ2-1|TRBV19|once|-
CASGRGGGSYNEQFF
TGTGCCAGTGGGCGGGGAGGGGGCTCCTACAATGAGCAGTTCTTC
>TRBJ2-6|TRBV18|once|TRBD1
CASSPPVRGRAGANVLTF
TGTGCCAGCTCACCACCGGTCAGGGGGCGCGCCGGGGCCAACGTCCTGACTTTC
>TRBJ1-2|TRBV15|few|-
CATSNPRQNNYGYTF
TGTGCCACCAGCAACCCCCGACAGAATAACTATGGCTACACCTTC
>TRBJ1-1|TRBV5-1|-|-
CASSYRTDTEAFF
TGCGCCAGCAGCTACAGGACAGACACTGAAGCTTTCTTT
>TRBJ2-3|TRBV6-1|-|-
CASSEIGKVDTQYF
TGTGCCAGCAGTGAAATCGGGAAGGTGGATACGCAGTATTTT
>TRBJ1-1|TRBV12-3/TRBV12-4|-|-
CASRSRGLGNTEAFF
TGTGCCAGCAGGTCTAGGGGATTGGGGAACACTGAAGCTTTCTTT
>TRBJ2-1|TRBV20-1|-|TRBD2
CSALQQGLAGSRYHNEQFF
TGCAGTGCTCTCCAACAGGGACTAGCGGGCAGCAGGTACCACAATGAGCAGTTCTTC
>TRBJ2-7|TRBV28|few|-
CASSSPPLEQYF
TGTGCCAGCAGTTCGCCCCCTCTCGAGCAGTACTTC
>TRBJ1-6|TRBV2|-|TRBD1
CASSITGAANSPLHF
TGTGCCAGCAGTATTACAGGGGCGGCTAATTCACCCCTCCACTTT
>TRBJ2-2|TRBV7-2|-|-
CASSLVRGDTGELFF
TGTGCCAGCAGCTTAGTTAGAGGTGACACCGGGGAGCTGTTTTTT
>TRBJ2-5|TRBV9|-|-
CASSGQTRQETQYF
TGTGCCAGCAGCGGGCAGACTCGGCAAGAGACCCAGTACTTC
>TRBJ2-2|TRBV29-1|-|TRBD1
CSVGGQGVSNTGELFF
TGCAGCGTGGGCGGACAGGGGGTTTCGAACACCGGGGAGCTGTTTTTT
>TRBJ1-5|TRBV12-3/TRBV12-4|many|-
CASRILGGSDNQPQHF
TGTGCCAGCAGGATTTTGGGGGGGAGCGACAATCAGCCCCAGCATTTT
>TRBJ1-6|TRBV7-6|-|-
CASSSYVTNNSPLHF
TGTGCCAGCAGCTCCTATGTAACGAACAATTCACCCCTCCACTTT
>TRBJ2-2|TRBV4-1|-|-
CASSQYATGELFF
TGCGCCAGCAGCCAATACGCAACCGGGGAGCTGTTTTTT
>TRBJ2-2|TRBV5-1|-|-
CASSLPGGAGELFF
TGCGCCAGCAGCTTACCAGGTGGCGCCGGGGAGCTGTTTTTT
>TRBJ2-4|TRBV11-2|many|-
CASSFGESQYF
TGTGCCAGCAGCTTCGGAGAAAGTCAGTACTTC
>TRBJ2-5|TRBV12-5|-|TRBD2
CASGSGLIETQYF
TGTGCTAGTGGTTCGGGACTAATCGAGACCCAGTACTTC
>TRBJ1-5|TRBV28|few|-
CASSLWLQPQHF
TGTGCCAGCAGTTTATGGCTTCAGCCCCAGCATTTT
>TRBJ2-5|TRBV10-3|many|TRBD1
CAISDPTGGKETQYF
TGTGCCATCAGTGACCCGACAGGGGGTAAAGAGACCCAGTACTTC
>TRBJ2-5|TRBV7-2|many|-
CASSLGTLQETQYF
TGTGCCAGCAGCTTGGGGACTCTCCAAGAGACCCAGTACTTC
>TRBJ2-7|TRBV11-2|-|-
CASSLIYGEQYF
TGTGCCAGCAGCCTGATTTATGGGGAGCAGTACTTC
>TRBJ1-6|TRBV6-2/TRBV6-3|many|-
CASSSDGEGSPLHF
TGTGCCAGCAGCTCGGACGGAGAGGGGTCACCCCTCCACTTT
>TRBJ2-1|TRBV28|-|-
CASSRGHFLMTDEQFF
TGTGCCAGCAGTAGGGGACACTTCCTCATGACGGATGAGCAGTTCTTC
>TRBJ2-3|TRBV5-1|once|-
CASSPYPGPTSTDTQYF
TGCGCCAGCAGCCCCTACCCCGGTCCTACTAGCACAGATACGCAGTATTTT
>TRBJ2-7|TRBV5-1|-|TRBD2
CASSGRVVWDGGDYEQYF
TGCGCCAGCAGCGGGAGGGTGGTGTGGGACGGAGGAGACTACGAGCAGTACTTC
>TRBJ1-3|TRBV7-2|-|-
CASSLRGVSGNTIYF
TGTGCCAGCAGCTTACGGGGGGTTAGTGGAAACACCATATATTTT
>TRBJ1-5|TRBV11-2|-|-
CASSLAPHSNQPQHF
TGTGCCAGCAGCTTAGCACCTCATAGCAATCAGCCCCAGCATTTT
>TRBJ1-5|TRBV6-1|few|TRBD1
CASSQPLGTDNQPQHF
TGTGCCAGCAGCCAACCCCTCGGGACAGATAATCAGCCCCAGCATTTT
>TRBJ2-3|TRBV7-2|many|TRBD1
CASSLVGTGVEDTQYF
TGTGCCAGCAGCTTAGTAGGGACAGGGGTAGAAGATACGCAGTATTTT
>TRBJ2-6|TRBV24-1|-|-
CATGPPGANVLTF
TGTGCCACCGGACCCCCGGGGGCCAACGTCCTGACTTTC
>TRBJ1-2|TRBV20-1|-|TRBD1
CSARGTGLGYTF
TGCAGTGCTAGGGGGACAGGTCTTGGCTACACCTTC
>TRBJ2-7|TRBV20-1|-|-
CSVKSDRPQGGLHEQYF
TGCAGTGTTAAATCCGACCGTCCGCAGGGAGGTCTCCACGAGCAGTACTTC
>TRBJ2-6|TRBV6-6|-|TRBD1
CASSPTTSLTGVGANVLTF
TGTGCCAGCAGCCCCACCACTTCCTTGACAGGGGTTGGGGCCAACGTCCTGACTTTC
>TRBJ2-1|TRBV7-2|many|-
CASSFASEYNEQFF
TGTGCCAGCAGCTTCGCTAGCGAGTACAATGAGCAGTTCTTC
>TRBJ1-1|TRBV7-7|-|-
CASSFTGSTEAFF
TGTGCTAGCAGCTTCACAGGGAGTACTGAAGCTTTCTTT
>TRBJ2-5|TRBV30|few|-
CAEGQGQETQYF
TGTGCGGAGGGTCAGGGCCAAGAGACCCAGTACTTC
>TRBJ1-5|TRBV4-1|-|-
CASSQEIRGSKAQHF
TGCGCCAGCAGCCAAGAAATCAGGGGCTCCAAGGCCCAGCATTTT
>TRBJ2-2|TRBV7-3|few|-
CASTLGGGHTGELFF
TGTGCCAGCACCCTTGGGGGGGGGCACACCGGGGAGCTGTTTTTT
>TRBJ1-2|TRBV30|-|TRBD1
CAWSARDRPGYGYTF
TGTGCCTGGAGTGCCCGGGACAGGCCGGGGTATGGCTACACCTTC
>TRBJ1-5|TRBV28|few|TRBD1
CASSFGFGTVNHQPQHF
TGTGCCAGCAGTTTCGGGTTTGGGACAGTGAACCATCAGCCCCAGCATTTT
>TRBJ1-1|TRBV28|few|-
CASSLPAPRTEAFF
TGTGCCAGCAGTTTACCGGCCCCGAGGACTGAAGCTTTCTTT